This T cell receptor (beta chain) stems from a study of blood T cell repertoires in COVID-19. Study details: Specimens from acute and convalescent COVID-19 originated in the United States, Italy and Spain. In each case, the material was cDNA or gDNA derived from T cells, B-cell-depleted T cells, or PBMCs.

In the authors' methods: The assay estimated nucleated cells by amplifying reference gene primers. Only in-frame clones appear in the TCRdb table, and some are missing; sequencing was by immunoSEQ multiplex PCR. V, J and clone size derive from that table, while D and trimming were established from the DNA sequence. The repertoire holds roughly 410,000 clones, with about 89% as singletons. Patients at the Seattle site were enrolled during active infection and followed longitudinally. V lost 5 bases, J lost 0 bases, and 4 bases stayed unmatched. CDR1 is SNHLY and CDR2 is FYNNEI in the germline V gene. The CDR3 runs to 16 residues.

The sequence was obtained from a woman aged 60-70 years with COVID-19, enrolled during active disease. The chain employs TRBV2 and TRBJ2-3, with 11 bases matching TRBD2. Material for sequencing was peripheral blood. CDR3 sequence reads: CASSRLAGLSTDTQYF. Written as DNA, the CDR3 is TGTGCCAGCAGTCGACTAGCGGGGCTGAGCACAGATACGCAGTATTTT. Using reference TRBV2 and TRBJ2-3 for the parts outside the CDR3, the full variable domain is EPEVTQTPSHQVTQMGQEVILRCVPISNHLYFYWYRQILGQKVEFLVSFYNNEISEKSEIFDDQFSVERPDGSNFTLKIRSTKLEDSAMYFCASSRLAGLSTDTQYFGPGTRLTVL.